This entry lists 21 T cell receptor beta chains sequenced from one sample in a study of shared clonotypes between healthy human individuals. Method: immunoSEQ multiplex PCR; TCRdb's copy keeps in-frame clones and lacks some. The sample includes 1.5 million to 2.5 million clones, about 95% of them seen just once. The naive CD8 fraction comprised CD45RO-negative cells positively selected for CCR7 and excluded terminally differentiated effector memory CD45RA+ cells. Sample: naive CD8+ T cells sorted from blood. The source is a man aged 18 to 30 in good health.

The rearrangement uses TRBV4-1 and TRBJ2-3; the D is unclear. CDR3 length equals 16 residues. Germline loops: CDR1 MGHRA, CDR2 YSYEKL. Trimming left V 8 bases short and J 0 bases short, with 18 bases between. The CDR3 sequence: CASAFDSAASTDTQYF. The DNA of the CDR3 is TGCGCCAGCGCTTTTGATTCCGCCGCTAGCACAGATACGCAGTATTTT.

J is TRBJ1-5 and V is TRBV6-5; possibly TRBD1 for D (5 bases). V lost 8 bases and J 7 bases, leaving 9 bases between the germline ends. Germline CDR1 and CDR2: MNHEY and SVGAGI. This CDR3 region has 11 residues. CDR3 residues: CASGAEQPQHF. In DNA, the CDR3 is TGTGCCAGCGGGGCAGAACAGCCCCAGCATTTT.

This chain joins TRBV5-6 and TRBJ2-7; D perhaps matches TRBD2 (6 bases). Germline assignment: CDR1 SGHDT and CDR2 YYEEEE. With 4 bases removed from V and 5 bases from J, the gap between germline ends came to 16 bases. CDR3 size: 14 residues. The CDR3 loop reads CASSLGGEWHEQYF. In DNA, the CDR3 is TGTGCCAGCAGCCTCGGCGGGGAGTGGCACGAGCAGTACTTC.

This chain uses TRBV5-6 with TRBJ2-7; 9 bases align to TRBD1. The J segment lost 6 bases and the V segment lost 2 bases, leaving 6 bases of the junction unmatched. The CDR3 is 14 residues long. Looked up from germline, CDR1 is SGHDT and CDR2 is YYEEEE. As DNA, the CDR3 is TGTGCCAGCAGCTTCGGGACAGGGAACCCCGAGCAGTACTTC. Translation gives CASSFGTGNPEQYF.

Comment on this clone: Different DNA sequences within this sample yield the same CDR3. The CDR3 sequence is CASSDGHEQYF. In nucleotides, the CDR3 is TGCGCCAGCAGTGATGGCCACGAGCAGTACTTC. This sequence joins TRBV10-1 and TRBJ2-7; D gene ambiguous. Trimming removed 3 bases from V and 5 bases from J, with 5 bases in between. Per the germline V gene, CDR1 is WNHNN and CDR2 is SYGVQD (reference sequence). The CDR3 length is 11 residues.

This CDR3 reads CASTEGFTEAFF. The CDR3 nucleotides are TGTGCCAGCACCGAGGGGTTCACTGAAGCTTTCTTT. This chain uses TRBV6-5 with TRBJ1-1, with D perhaps matching TRBD1 (5 bases). This CDR3 has 12 amino acids. With 7 bases removed from V and 4 bases from J, the gap between germline ends came to 10 bases. Germline lookup yields CDR1 MNHEY and CDR2 SVGAGI.

The rearrangement links TRBV7-3 to TRBJ2-1, with TRBD2 matching 9 bases. Germline CDR1 SGHTA, CDR2 FQGTGA. This CDR3 has 15 residues. With 5 bases clipped from V and 7 bases from J, the junction kept 9 bases outside the gene matches. CDR3 protein: CASSGTSMGANEQFF. The CDR3 nucleotides are TGTGCCAGCAGCGGGACTAGCATGGGCGCAAATGAGCAGTTCTTC.

This rearrangement joins TRBV6-6 to TRBJ2-1; 7 bases fit TRBD2. The CDR3 contains 16 residues. V gave up 0 bases and J gave up 7 bases; unmatched junction bases: 9. Per germline, CDR1 MNHNY and CDR2 SVGAGI (reference sequence). This chain's CDR3 is CASSYSMGGLVNEQFF. The CDR3 nucleotides read TGTGCCAGCAGTTACTCGATGGGCGGACTAGTGAATGAGCAGTTCTTC.

This clone was detected only once. The V gene is TRBV4-3, the J gene TRBJ2-3; 10 bases agree with TRBD2. J was trimmed by 6 bases and V by 0 bases; bases with no gene match: 0. Germline V CDR1 and CDR2: LGHNA, YSLEER. The CDR3 contains 14 residues. CDR3 region: CASSQEGLADTQYF. The CDR3 DNA follows: TGCGCCAGCAGCCAAGAGGGACTAGCGGATACGCAGTATTTT.

The gene calls are TRBV19 and TRBJ1-1; D is undetermined. This CDR3 region has 11 residues. The V gene lost 7 bases and the J gene lost 3 bases, with 6 bases spanning the gap. CDR1 is LNHDA, CDR2 SQIVND, per germline (reference sequence). CDR3: CASKRDTEAFF. The CDR3 nucleotides are TGTGCCAGTAAACGGGACACTGAAGCTTTCTTT.

The chain uses TRBV19 and TRBJ2-1; D is perhaps TRBD2 (5 bases). The CDR3 is 14 residues long. The germline CDR1 and CDR2 sequences are LNHDA and SQIVND (reference sequence). V gave up 6 bases and J gave up 6 bases, with 15 bases separating them. This CDR3 is CASSSYGVVNEQFF. The CDR3 bases are TGTGCCAGTAGCAGTTACGGGGTGGTCAATGAGCAGTTCTTC.

The rearrangement uses TRBV19 and TRBJ1-5; D is unresolved. Trimming took 8 bases from V and 5 from J, leaving 10 bases between them. This CDR3 is built from 12 residues. Germline V gene sequence: CDR1 LNHDA, CDR2 SQIVND (reference sequence). DNA of the CDR3: TGTGCCAGTGCTCAGCCGTATCAGCCCCAGCATTTT. Amino acids: CASAQPYQPQHF.

V usage is TRBV27 and J usage is TRBJ1-4; D possibly corresponds to TRBD1 (5 bases). Trimming took 6 bases from V and 8 from J, leaving 16 bases between them. This CDR3 comprises 14 residues. Germline values: CDR1 MNHEY, CDR2 SMNVEV (reference sequence). This CDR3 reads CASRMGGDREKLFF. The CDR3 DNA is TGTGCCAGCAGGATGGGGGGGGATCGGGAAAAACTGTTTTTT.

This clone was detected only a few times. The chain has TRBV5-4 and TRBJ2-7; D is perhaps TRBD1 (6 bases). V lost 0 bases and J lost 6, with 13 bases in between. There are 14 residues in the CDR3. Germline CDR1 SGHNT, CDR2 YYREEE (reference sequence). The DNA for the CDR3 is TGTGCCAGCAGCTTGGGGACAGACTACGTCGAGCAGTACTTC. It translates to CASSLGTDYVEQYF.

The rearrangement uses TRBV27 and TRBJ2-7; the D gene is possibly TRBD1 (6 bases). Germline V gene data show CDR1 as MNHEY and CDR2 as SMNVEV (reference sequence). Trimming removed 6 bases at V and 4 bases at J, with 16 bases between. The CDR3 sequence is 14 residues long. In nucleotides, the CDR3 is TGTGCCAGCAGCGGACTGGACAGAAGTTACGAGCAGTACTTC. It yields the protein CASSGLDRSYEQYF.

This chain joins TRBV10-2 and TRBJ2-2; D remains unclear. The CDR3 spans 15 residues. Germline assignment: CDR1 WSHSY and CDR2 SAAADI. Deletions cut 3 bases from V and 4 bases from J, with 12 bases between. CDR3: CASSDSGRVTGELFF. Written as DNA, the CDR3 is TGCGCCAGCAGTGACTCCGGACGGGTCACCGGGGAGCTGTTTTTT.

This chain connects TRBV1 to TRBJ2-1; the table gives TRBD2 as D, unverified against the DNA. TRBV1 is a listed pseudogene. This CDR3 region has 14 residues. CDR3 bases: TGCACCAGCAGCCACGGAGTTTCGGACAATGAGCAGTTCTTC. It encodes CTSSHGVSDNEQFF.

The rearrangement uses TRBV19 and TRBJ1-5; a possible D gene is TRBD1 (6 bases). Germline V lookup: CDR1 LNHDA, CDR2 SQIVND (reference sequence). V lost 5 bases to trimming and J lost 3 bases, with 11 bases between them. There are 14 residues in the CDR3. The CDR3 DNA follows: TGTGCCAGTAGTCCGGGACACCTCAATCAGCCCCAGCATTTT. Translating it yields CASSPGHLNQPQHF.

The chain combines TRBV9 with TRBJ2-1; tentatively, D is TRBD1 (5 bases). Germline V gene data show CDR1 as SGDLS and CDR2 as YYNGEE. The CDR3 loop spans 16 amino acids. V was pared by 0 bases and J by 6 bases, with 16 bases between. CDR3 nucleotide sequence: TGTGCCAGCAGCGTAGAGTTTCGGGCAGGGCCCAATGAGCAGTTCTTC. It specifies CASSVEFRAGPNEQFF.

J is TRBJ1-1 and V is TRBV2; the match to TRBD1 covers 8 bases. The length of the CDR3 is 17 residues. Germline V gene data show CDR1 as SNHLY and CDR2 as FYNNEI. The V segment lost 7 bases and the J segment 0 bases; nucleotides outside the gene matches: 13. In nucleotides, the CDR3 is TGTGCCAGCATCTCCAGGGGGCGGGGGTACATGAACACTGAAGCTTTCTTT. This gives the protein CASISRGRGYMNTEAFF.

The chain uses TRBV13 and TRBJ2-7; D is unclear. Trimming stripped 5 bases from V and 5 bases from J, with 13 bases between. The CDR3 has 13 residues. Germline values: CDR1 PRHDT, CDR2 FYEKMQ (reference sequence). The CDR3 spells CASSPYPGNEQYF. The CDR3 region has the DNA TGTGCCAGCAGCCCCTATCCCGGTAACGAGCAGTACTTC. Combining the CDR3 with reference TRBV13 and TRBJ2-7 gives the whole variable domain AAGVIQSPRHLIKEKRETATLKCYPIPRHDTVYWYQQGPGQDPQFLISFYEKMQSDKGSIPDRFSAQQFSDYHSELNMSSLELGDSALYFCASSPYPGNEQYFGPGTRLTVT.